This TCR beta chain was captured by sequencing in a study of long-term antiretroviral therapy in people with HIV. Sequencing relied on immunoSEQ assay v3.0, run at survey level. Produced via immunoSEQ multiplex PCR; TCRdb's table is partial and in-frame only. The sample includes more than 35,000 clones, 86% of them seen just once. V lost 6 bases to trimming and J lost 7 bases, with 15 bases between them. Germline V lookup: CDR1 SGHTA, CDR2 FQGNSA. The CDR3 extends over 14 amino acids. Here the sequenced sample was unsorted PBMCs, taken just before starting antiretroviral therapy. The TCR originated in a woman between 18 and 29 years old with HIV. The chain has TRBV7-2 and TRBJ2-2; D remains unclear. The CDR3 sequence is CASSLTDLSGELFF. The CDR3 DNA is TGTGCCAGCAGTTTAACGGACCTCAGCGGGGAGCTGTTTTTT.